This T cell receptor beta chain originates from a study of monozygotic twins with inflammatory bowel disease. CDR1 and CDR2 from the germline V gene are SGHKS and YYEKEE (reference sequence). The CDR3 covers 14 residues. Details on this clonotype: The antigen is undetermined.

Study results and caveats: Between concordant and discordant twins, repertoire similarity failed to differ, a result that limited power may explain. Especially with disease activity, IBD patients had fewer clonotypes in common with others than healthy twins did. Background noise in patient repertoires may stem from differing immunosuppressive treatments.

Eight separate reactions per sample served to make cDNA. Following a re-call of the 5' RACE reads, TCRdb has one entry per CDR3 protein and lacks DNA. This listing includes some 170,000 distinct CDR3 sequences. The sample was blood. The TCR was taken from a human donor with ulcerative colitis or Crohn's disease, or a healthy co-twin of an affected twin (not recorded which). The rearrangement joins TRBV5-5 to TRBJ1-1; lacking DNA, the TRBD1 call made by TCRdb goes unchecked. The CDR3 here is CASSYWTGDTEAFF.